A single sample is the source of the 17 T cell receptor beta chains below, sequenced in a study of blood T cell repertoires in COVID-19. The method was immunoSEQ multiplex PCR; TCRdb's version includes in-frame clones alone and lacks a portion of them. Of a few hundred thousand clones listed, about 86% are singletons. The material sequenced was PBMCs or T cells enriched from blood (not recorded which). The receptors here all came from a woman aged 25 to 45 who had been exposed to COVID-19.

V gene TRBV12-3 or TRBV12-4 combines with J gene TRBJ1-1; D perhaps matches TRBD1 (5 bases). This CDR3 has 12 residues. Trimming took 7 bases from V and 4 from J, leaving 10 bases between them. The CDR3 here is CASIIQGTEAFF. CDR3 DNA sequence: TGTGCCAGCATAATCCAGGGCACTGAAGCTTTCTTT.

The V call is TRBV28, the J call TRBJ2-5; D call uncertain. V was trimmed by 4 bases and J by 5 bases, leaving 8 bases between them. Looked up from germline, CDR1 is MDHEN and CDR2 is SYDVKM. This CDR3 contains 12 residues. For the CDR3, the DNA is TGTGCCAGCAGTTCGGGTAGGGAGACCCAGTACTTC. It encodes CASSSGRETQYF.

This clone has just a few counts. The V gene is TRBV6-1, the J gene TRBJ2-2; no definite D call. CDR3 size: 15 residues. V was trimmed by 2 bases and J by 3 bases, leaving 10 bases between them. In germline, CDR1 is MNHNS, CDR2 SASEGT. As DNA, the CDR3 is TGTGCCAGCAGTGAATTGCAGGTTGACACCGGGGAGCTGTTTTTT. It yields the protein CASSELQVDTGELFF.

This clone showed up just once. The CDR3 protein is CSVVSTQGAEAFF. The CDR3 DNA follows: TGCAGCGTTGTTAGCACCCAGGGGGCTGAAGCTTTCTTT. This rearrangement joins TRBV29-1 to TRBJ1-1; 7 positions match TRBD1. In germline, CDR1 is SQVTM, CDR2 ANQGSEA. V shed 4 bases, J shed 6 bases, and the junction held 8 bases outside the gene matches. CDR3 length: 13 residues.

J is TRBJ2-1 and V is TRBV13; TRBD1 matches at 11 bases. V lost 2 bases and J lost 3; bases outside the gene matches: 3. This CDR3 is built from 16 residues. Germline CDR1 PRHDT, CDR2 FYEKMQ (reference sequence). The CDR3 loop is CASSLLGTGGYNEQFF. The CDR3 DNA reads TGTGCCAGCAGCTTATTGGGGACAGGGGGCTACAATGAGCAGTTCTTC.

V usage is TRBV9 and J usage is TRBJ1-2; D possibly corresponds to TRBD1 (5 bases). Deletions cut 0 bases from V and 4 bases from J, with 10 bases between. This CDR3 is built from 14 residues. In germline, CDR1 is SGDLS, CDR2 YYNGEE. The CDR3 nucleotides read TGTGCCAGCAGCGTAGCTGGGGGGAGCTATGGCTACACCTTC. Its protein is CASSVAGGSYGYTF.

As to this clone: The germline gene is not matched at one end of the junction; a read error may be the cause. V gene TRBV4-1 combines with J gene TRBJ1-3; TRBD1 matches at 8 bases. CDR3 length: 15 amino acids. CDR1 MGHRA and CDR2 YSYEKL come from the germline V gene. The CDR3 reads CASSPDRVSRNTIYF. Written as DNA, the CDR3 is TGCGCCAGCAGCCCGGACAGGGTCTCTCGAAACACCATATATTTT.

The genes are TRBV6-5 and TRBJ2-1; TRBD2 is a possible D gene (7 bases). CDR1 and CDR2 (germline): MNHEY, SVGAGI. CDR3 length: 15 residues. Deletions cut 6 bases from V and 4 bases from J, with 16 bases between. CDR3 bases: TGTGCCAGCAGCCTTAGGGGGGGGGCGTACAATGAGCAGTTCTTC. Translating gives CASSLRGGAYNEQFF.

The chain recombines TRBV6-5 with TRBJ1-2; no clear D gene. The CDR3 length is 15 residues. From germline, CDR1 is MNHEY and CDR2 SVGAGI. V was pared by 3 bases and J by 8 bases, with 19 bases between. The CDR3 sequence is CASSYSDLGSGGYTF. CDR3 in DNA: TGTGCCAGCAGTTATTCTGACTTAGGGAGTGGAGGCTACACCTTC.

The genes are TRBV7-9 and TRBJ1-1, with 9 bases aligning to TRBD1. CDR1 and CDR2 (germline): SEHNR, FQNEAQ (reference sequence). The CDR3 covers 17 residues. The junction had 14 bases not matched to a gene; V was cut back by 2 bases and J by 7 bases. The CDR3 nucleotides read TGTGCCAGCAGCTTATGGGGACGGGACAGGGTGTATGATGAAGCTTTCTTT. Translation gives CASSLWGRDRVYDEAFF.

The chain recombines TRBV5-1 with TRBJ1-1; 7 bases are shared with TRBD1. CDR1 is SGHRS, CDR2 YFSETQ, per germline. Trimming at V came to 0 bases and at J to 1 base, leaving 9 bases not matched to a gene. This CDR3 has 17 residues. CDR3 nucleotide sequence: TGCGCCAGCAGCTTGGAACAAGGGGGCCTGGGGAACACTGAAGCTTTCTTT. It yields the protein CASSLEQGGLGNTEAFF. Complete variable domain (other parts from reference TRBV5-1 and TRBJ1-1): KAGVTQTPRYLIKTRGQQVTLSCSPISGHRSVSWYQQTPGQGLQFLFEYFSETQRNKGNFPGRFSGRQFSNSRSEMNVSTLELGDSALYLCASSLEQGGLGNTEAFFGQGTRLTVV.

The V gene is TRBV12-3 or TRBV12-4, the J gene TRBJ2-1; perhaps TRBD2 as D (6 bases). CDR3 length: 12 amino acids. Trimming removed 11 bases from V and 2 bases from J, with 10 bases in between. The chain's CDR3 is CAGGFTYNEQFF. The CDR3 DNA follows: TGTGCCGGGGGGTTCACCTACAATGAGCAGTTCTTC.

The chain is built from TRBV15 and TRBJ2-6, with D hard to call. V was trimmed by 0 bases and J by 0 bases, leaving 9 bases between them. This CDR3 has 17 amino acids. In germline, CDR1 is LNHNV, CDR2 YYDKDF (reference sequence). This CDR3 reads CATSRDDISSGANVLTF. The CDR3 nucleotides are TGTGCCACCAGCAGAGACGACATCTCCTCTGGGGCCAACGTCCTGACTTTC.

V usage is TRBV19 and J usage is TRBJ2-7, with 7 bases aligning to TRBD2. This CDR3 region has 13 residues. Per germline, CDR1 LNHDA and CDR2 SQIVND (reference sequence). J lost 6 bases, V lost 3 bases, and 5 bases had no gene match. CDR3 nucleotides: TGTGCCAGTAGTATGACGGGGGGACTCGAGCAGTACTTC. Protein sequence: CASSMTGGLEQYF.

The V and J genes are TRBV13 and TRBJ1-4, with 9 bases lining up with TRBD1. This CDR3 is 16 amino acids long. The junction had 10 bases not matched to a gene; V was cut back by 5 bases and J by 6 bases. Germline assignment: CDR1 PRHDT and CDR2 FYEKMQ (reference sequence). CDR3 protein: CASSLTGGASDEKLFF. The CDR3 region has the DNA TGTGCCAGCAGCCTCACAGGGGGCGCCTCGGATGAAAAACTGTTTTTT.

This chain links TRBV7-2 with TRBJ2-3, with a weak D call TRBD2 (5 bases). The length of the CDR3 is 15 residues. The V gene lost 3 bases and the J gene lost 8 bases, with 18 bases spanning the gap. CDR1 is SGHTA and CDR2 is FQGNSA in the germline V gene. CDR3 sequence: CASSFASQAIGTQYF. The CDR3 DNA reads TGTGCCAGCAGCTTCGCTAGCCAGGCCATCGGTACGCAGTATTTT.

This clone has just one count. The chain couples TRBV2 to TRBJ2-7; 7 bases are a match to TRBD1. CDR3 length: 14 residues. The germline V gene encodes CDR1 SNHLY and CDR2 FYNNEI. Unmatched junction bases numbered 7, after V lost 6 bases and J lost 2 bases. CDR3 amino acids: CASRDRDSPYEQYF. The DNA for the CDR3 is TGTGCCAGCAGGGACCGGGACAGCCCCTACGAGCAGTACTTC.